The TCR beta chain under discussion was sequenced for a study of T-cell memory formation after mild COVID-19. About the research overall: TCR clustering was largely donor specific.

This CDR3 contains 13 residues. V lost 5 bases to trimming and J lost 1 base; unmatched junction nucleotides: 1. CDR1 and CDR2 (germline): LNHNV, YYDKDF (reference sequence). TCRdb re-derived calls from the 5' RACE reads in MiXCR, one entry per CDR3 protein. The sample yields around 320,000 distinct CDR3 sequences, roughly a fifth seen once. The study, taken as a whole, reports: Clones that shrank (day 15 to 85) were balanced CD4/CD8, whereas later expanders leaned CD4+. Memory sampled before infection contained some responding clones, suggesting cross-reactive memory joined. Mainly CM and EM harbored the contracting CD4+ clones; mainly EMRA harbored the CD8+ ones.

As concerns this clonotype: Antigen unknown.

Material for sequencing was PBMCs or a T cell subset sorted from them (not recorded which). The TCR originated in a man aged 18-30 years who had mild COVID-19 (a few samples of this study predate the infection). Cell type and time point are not known. The chain is built from TRBV15 and TRBJ1-2; TRBD1 matches at 7 bases. CDR3 loop: CATSRDSNYGYTF. As DNA, the CDR3 is TGTGCCACCAGCCGGGACAGTAACTATGGCTACACCTTC. Filled out from reference TRBV15 and TRBJ1-2, the complete variable domain reads DAMVIQNPRYQVTQFGKPVTLSCSQTLNHNVMYWYQQKSSQAPKLLFHYYDKDFNNEADTPDNFQSRRPNTSFCFLDIRSPGLGDTAMYLCATSRDSNYGYTFGSGTRLTVV.